In its sample, the clone carrying this TCR beta chain was seen many times. The antigen remains unidentified. The CDR3 regions of TCR beta were amplified from RNA transcripts. First-round RT-PCR of the TCR CDR3 relied on the HTBI primer set. Each CDR3 protein is one row after TCRdb ran MiXCR on the multiplex PCR reads. In the table there are hundreds of thousands of distinct CDR3 sequences, 14% of which are singletons. The sample is drawn from a study of T cells in Graves' hyperthyroidism and ophthalmopathy. General study results and limits: Clonotypes that were expanded in thyroid above 0.001 mostly appeared in blood too.

The CDR3 contains 14 residues. Germline V lookup: CDR1 MDHEN, CDR2 SYDVKM. Trimming at V came to 4 bases and at J to 1 base, leaving 2 bases not matched to a gene. Each patient was aged 18 to 65 and had newly diagnosed hyperthyroidism of under 2 months' duration. Extraction of PBMCs used roughly 9.6 ml of fresh peripheral blood. Input material: blood. The V call is TRBV28, the J call TRBJ1-2, with 8 bases aligning to TRBD1. The sequence was collected from a woman in her 40s with Graves' hyperthyroidism. The CDR3 protein is CASSSGQDNYGYTF. The CDR3 DNA sequence: TGTGCCAGCAGTTCGGGACAGGATAACTATGGCTACACCTTC.